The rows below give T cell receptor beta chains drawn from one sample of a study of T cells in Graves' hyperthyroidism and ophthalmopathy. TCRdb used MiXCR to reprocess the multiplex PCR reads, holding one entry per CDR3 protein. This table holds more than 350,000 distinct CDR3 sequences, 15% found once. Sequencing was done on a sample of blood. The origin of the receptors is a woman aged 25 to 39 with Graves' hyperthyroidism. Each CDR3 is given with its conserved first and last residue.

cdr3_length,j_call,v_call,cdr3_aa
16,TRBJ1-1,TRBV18,CASSPSRAGKNTEAFF
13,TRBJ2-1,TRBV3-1,CASSQALGYEQFF
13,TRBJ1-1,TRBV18,CASSPGENTEAFF
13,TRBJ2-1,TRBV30,CAWTRNIQGEQFF
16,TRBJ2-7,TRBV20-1,CSARPKTSGNAYEQYF
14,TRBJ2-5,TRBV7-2,CASGPSSRLETQYF
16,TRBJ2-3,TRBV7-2,CASSLYGAGRTDTQYF
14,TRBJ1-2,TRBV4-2,CASSQAPVDYGYTF
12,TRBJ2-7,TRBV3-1,CASSQTGYEQYF
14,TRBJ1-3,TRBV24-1,CATSDGGPRNTIYF
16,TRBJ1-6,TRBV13,CASSFREGSYNSPLHF
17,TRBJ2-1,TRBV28,CASTVSTGTGLINEQFF
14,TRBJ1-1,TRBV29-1,CSFRLGQQNTEAFF
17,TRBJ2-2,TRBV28,CASSRRIAGANTGELFF
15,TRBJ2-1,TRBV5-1,CASRGTAGLGDEQFF
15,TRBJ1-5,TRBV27,CASSRGLGSNQPQHF
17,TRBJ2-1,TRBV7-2,CTSSRASGSEVANEQFF
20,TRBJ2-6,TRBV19,CASSLRSQGTISSGANVLTF
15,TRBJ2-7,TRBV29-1,CRGRLAGAPSYEQYF
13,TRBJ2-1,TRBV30,CAWSETRGGWQFF
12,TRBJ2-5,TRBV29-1,CSVENNWETQYF
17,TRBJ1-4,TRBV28,CASSLWDMSSTNEKLFF
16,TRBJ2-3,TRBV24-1,CATSDPQREGTDTQYF
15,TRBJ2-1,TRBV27,CASIPGAGGVNEQFF
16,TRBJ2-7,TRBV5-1,CASSLGPGAPGNEQYF
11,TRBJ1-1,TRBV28,CASSFLTEAFF
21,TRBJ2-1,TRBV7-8,CASSLLFPGAVQAAELVEQFF
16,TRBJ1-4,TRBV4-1,CASSQGSRATNEKLFF
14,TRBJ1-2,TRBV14,CASSHRDGDRGYTF
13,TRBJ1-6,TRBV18,CASSPSWDSPLHF
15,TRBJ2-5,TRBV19,CASSDSGTWRETQYF
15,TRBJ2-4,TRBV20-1,CSARAWSEDKNIQYF
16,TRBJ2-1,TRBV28,CASSLPGQGFDNEQFF
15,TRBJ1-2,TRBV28,CASSDPLHTNYGYTF
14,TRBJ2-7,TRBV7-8,CASSLDAGLGEQYF
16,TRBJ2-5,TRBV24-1,CATSDLGDWAVETQYF
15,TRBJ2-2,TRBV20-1,CSARDGGTGTGELFF
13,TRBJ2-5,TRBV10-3,CAISERNQETQYF
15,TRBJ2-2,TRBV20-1,CSALVRDRLSGELFF
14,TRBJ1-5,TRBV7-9,CASSPTGGYQPQHF
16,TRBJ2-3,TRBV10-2,CASRHSPGQGTDTQYF
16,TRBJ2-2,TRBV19,CASSRPTAGGTGELFF
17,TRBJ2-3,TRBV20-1,CSARDLRREGFGDTQYF
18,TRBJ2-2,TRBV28,CASSSGGSGVDLTGELFF
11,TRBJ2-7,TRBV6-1,CASSGYYEQYF
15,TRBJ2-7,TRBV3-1,CASSPPRLAGYEQYF
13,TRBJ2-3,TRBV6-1,CASRAHSTDTQYF
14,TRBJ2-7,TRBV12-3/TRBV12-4,CASGREVGAYEQYF
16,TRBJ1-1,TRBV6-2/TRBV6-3,CASSYGLGLLNTEAFF